These 9 T cell receptor beta chains were all obtained from the same sample, sequenced in a study of cytomegalovirus exposure and HLA in healthy donors. The PCR was carried out with 60 Vbeta primers and 13 Jbeta primers. Repertoires were generated with immunoSEQ multiplex PCR, while TCRdb's copy carries only in-frame clones and drops some. The sample includes some 85,000 clones, more than 70% of them seen just once. The sequencing input was PBMCs. The receptor source for this set is a middle-aged man in good health and CMV-seronegative.

This clone has a handful of counts. The chain employs TRBV4-3 and TRBJ1-6; 9 nucleotides align to TRBD1. The J segment lost 8 bases and the V segment lost 4 bases, leaving 6 bases of the junction unmatched. Looked up from germline, CDR1 is LGHNA and CDR2 is YSLEER. The CDR3 loop spans 15 amino acids. The CDR3 nucleotides read TGCGCCAGCAGCCCTGGGACAGGGTTCTATTCACCCCTCCACTTT. Encoded protein: CASSPGTGFYSPLHF.

The table lists this clone with a few counts. This chain joins TRBV5-6 and TRBJ2-3; 8 bases fit TRBD2. This CDR3 comprises 15 residues. CDR1 and CDR2 (germline): SGHDT, YYEEEE. V shed 1 base and J 4 bases; nucleotides not matched to a gene: 5. This CDR3 is CASSLRLAPPDTQYF. The CDR3 DNA reads TGTGCCAGCAGCTTGAGACTAGCGCCCCCAGATACGCAGTATTTT. Filled out from reference TRBV5-6 and TRBJ2-3, the complete variable domain reads DAGVTQSPTHLIKTRGQQVTLRCSPKSGHDTVSWYQQALGQGPQFIFQYYEEEERQRGNFPDRFSGHQFPNYSSELNVNALLLGDSALYLCASSLRLAPPDTQYFGPGTRLTVL.

The rearrangement links TRBV6-5 to TRBJ1-1; no clear D. V was pared by 1 base and J by 7 bases, with 13 bases between. The length of the CDR3 is 14 residues. Per the germline V gene, CDR1 is MNHEY and CDR2 is SVGAGI. CDR3 loop: CASSYLSQRGEAFF. The CDR3 nucleotides are TGTGCCAGCAGTTACTTGAGCCAGCGGGGTGAAGCTTTCTTT.

The J gene is TRBJ1-2, the V gene TRBV7-3; the match to TRBD1 covers 7 bases. The V segment lost 5 bases and the J segment 8 bases; nucleotides outside the gene matches: 11. The CDR3 extends over 14 amino acids. Germline values: CDR1 SGHTA, CDR2 FQGTGA. The CDR3, as DNA: TGTGCCAGCAGCCCCTCCAGGGGGGACGAGGGCTACACCTTC. It encodes CASSPSRGDEGYTF.

The chain has TRBV20-1 and TRBJ1-2; D gene uncertain. Germline assignment: CDR1 DFQATT and CDR2 SNEGSKA (reference sequence). The V and J ends lost 5 bases and 7 bases respectively, with 11 bases between them. The CDR3 length is 11 residues. CDR3 loop: CSAFPSGGYTF. In DNA form, the CDR3 reads TGCAGTGCTTTCCCCTCGGGTGGCTACACCTTC.

The table lists this clone with a count of one. The rearrangement uses TRBV7-9 and TRBJ2-5; no reliable D call. Trimming removed 2 bases from V and 4 bases from J, with 8 bases in between. Germline V gene sequence: CDR1 SEHNR, CDR2 FQNEAQ (reference sequence). The CDR3 contains 13 residues. As DNA, the CDR3 is TGTGCCAGCAGCTTAACGGCAGGAGAGACCCAGTACTTC. Translating gives CASSLTAGETQYF.

The V call is TRBV7-2, the J call TRBJ2-5, with TRBD2 matching 15 bases. Germline CDR1 and CDR2: SGHTA and FQGNSA. V lost 6 bases and J lost 5; bases outside the gene matches: 10. This CDR3 comprises 17 residues. The CDR3 region is CASRRRTSGGADETQYF. The CDR3 region has the DNA TGTGCCAGCAGGAGGAGGACTAGCGGGGGGGCCGATGAGACCCAGTACTTC.

This chain connects TRBV11-2 to TRBJ1-2; 11 positions agree with TRBD1. The J segment lost 1 base and the V segment lost 2 bases, leaving 6 bases of the junction unmatched. The germline V gene encodes CDR1 SGHAT and CDR2 FQNNGV. The CDR3 covers 17 residues. Written as DNA, the CDR3 is TGTGCCAGCAGCTTATCCGGACAGGGGGCCTTTAACTATGGCTACACCTTC. It translates to CASSLSGQGAFNYGYTF.

The rearrangement links TRBV7-2 to TRBJ2-1, with TRBD2 as a possible D gene (5 bases). Germline values: CDR1 SGHTA, CDR2 FQGNSA. The CDR3 has 15 residues. V lost 9 bases, J lost 0 bases, and 15 bases lay in between. CDR3 loop: CASRRLALSYNEQFF. The CDR3 DNA is TGTGCCAGTAGGAGGCTAGCCCTCTCCTACAATGAGCAGTTCTTC.